The next 6 T cell receptor beta chains were all read from a single sample in a study of T-cell reconstitution after alpha-beta-depleted transplantation in children. It was with unique molecular identifiers that the TCRbeta library was prepared. MiXCR, applied by TCRdb to the PCR reads, yields one record per CDR3 protein. The data contain around 250,000 distinct CDR3 sequences, 6.5% to 9% of them singletons. The sample here was PBMCs, mostly from graft donor cells, taken 180 days after TCRalphabeta/CD19-depleted stem cell transplant. The receptors shown here come from a male patient between 10 and 17 years old who had a stem cell transplant for acute lymphoblastic leukemia, so the T cells may come from the graft donor.

This clonotype has at least ten counts. This chain joins TRBV29-1 and TRBJ1-2; D gene unclear. The CDR3 sequence is 14 residues long. The germline gives CDR1 SQVTM, CDR2 ANQGSEA. The germline V and J ends were trimmed by 8 bases and 2 bases, with 18 bases remaining between them. CDR3 amino acids: CSYQQWGGNYGYTF. The CDR3 DNA reads as TGCAGCTATCAACAATGGGGAGGGAACTATGGCTACACCTTC.

The sample holds many counts of this clonotype. The chain is built from TRBV18 and TRBJ1-1; no reliable D call. The germline V gene has CDR1 KGHSH and CDR2 LQKENI. The CDR3 runs to 12 residues. Trimming stripped 3 bases from V and 7 bases from J, with 9 bases between. CDR3 nucleotide sequence: TGTGCCAGCTCACCTCCCACGCGTGAAGCTTTCTTT. As protein: CASSPPTREAFF.

In its sample, this clonotype was seen many times. The rearrangement links TRBV10-3 to TRBJ1-2; 7 positions agree with TRBD1. V lost 3 bases and J lost 4; bases outside the gene matches: 14. Germline V gene data show CDR1 as ENHRY and CDR2 as SYGVKD. CDR3 size: 17 residues. The chain's CDR3 is CAISERGFRGQSYGYTF. For the CDR3, the DNA is TGTGCCATCAGTGAAAGGGGATTCCGGGGACAGTCCTATGGCTACACCTTC.

A word on this clonotype: This clone may be a read error of a much larger clone one base away. The V call is TRBV9, the J call TRBJ2-7, with 7 bases that match TRBD2. The germline CDR1 and CDR2 sequences are SGDLS and YYNGEE. The CDR3 consists of 15 residues. In DNA form, the CDR3 reads TGTGCCAGCAGCGTAGCGGCTAGCGGTTTTTACGAGCAGGACTTC. It encodes CASSVAASGFYEQDF.

This clonotype came up many times. This rearrangement joins TRBV20-1 to TRBJ2-5; tentative D call: TRBD2 (7 bases). The CDR3 runs 14 residues. Germline CDR1 reads DFQATT; CDR2 reads SNEGSKA (reference sequence). The CDR3 spells CRVGIRGAQETQYF. CDR3 nucleotides: TGCAGGGTCGGGATCCGGGGGGCACAAGAGACCCAGTACTTC.

This clonotype has at least ten counts. The DNA for the CDR3 is TGTGCCAGCATGGATGGGTACCTCTACAATGAGCAGTTCTTC. Translation gives CASMDGYLYNEQFF. The rearrangement joins TRBV28 to TRBJ2-1; D gene uncertain. Trimming took 7 bases from V and 3 from J, leaving 13 bases between them. The CDR3 consists of 14 residues. CDR1 is MDHEN and CDR2 is SYDVKM in the germline V gene.